The entry that follows covers one T cell receptor beta chain sequence. The donors were in the approximately 120-subject validation cohort; that cohort was separate from the approximately 700-subject first cohort. The data stem from a study of cytomegalovirus exposure and HLA in healthy donors. Measured with immunoSEQ multiplex PCR; TCRdb has only the in-frame clones, and not every one. The table has about 130,000 clones, roughly nine tenths seen once. The sequence was collected from a woman under 30 in good health and CMV-seropositive. Sequenced material: PBMCs.

CDR3 bases: TGTGCCAGCAGCGTTGGCTTGGGCTATAGCACAGATACGCAGTATTTT. Its protein product is CASSVGLGYSTDTQYF. This chain uses TRBV9 with TRBJ2-3; no clear D. The CDR3 spans 16 residues. V lost 2 bases to trimming and J lost 0 bases, with 13 bases between them. The germline V gene has CDR1 SGDLS and CDR2 YYNGEE.